Described below is a single T cell receptor (beta chain) sequence and its context. The table lists this clonotype with a few counts. What this receptor recognizes is not known. Base qualities are not provided; no much larger clone lies one nucleotide away. The CDR3, from cysteine to phenylalanine, totals 16 residues. Of the read, only the CDR3 DNA is kept; its 48 bases are in frame from base 1. CDR1 and CDR2 are read off the germline V gene as MGHDK and SYGVNS. V is cut by 4 bases and J by 6 bases, and the space between the germline ends is 22 bases. Profiling of TCR beta VDJ combinations and CDR3 sequences used genomic DNA as the template. TCR repertoire sequencing was run on an Illumina HiSeq 2000. Under the source paper's analysis protocol: Repertoire assessment relied on Simpson's diversity index, CDR3 size and DJ length profiles, and TRBV/TRBJ rearrangement plots. Whichever DNA sequence was most abundant in the deep sequencing data was defined as the immunodominant clone. CDR3 amino acid sequences were screened for sharing across subjects and were compared with published repertoires and the VDJdb database. TCRdb applied fastp at Q25 and MiXCR to the public reads, then kept only in-frame beta chains. Duplicate CDR3 protein sequences are folded into a single record with the most common DNA and genes. Clone size and V and J calls follow TCRdb, not the original study. This sample holds hundreds of thousands of distinct CDR3 sequences; under 40% were observed only once. In total, the top ten clones hold under 0.95% of the sample.

This sample was taken from a study of CD8+CD57+ T cells in acquired aplastic anemia listed by TCRdb under 2018. Context from the whole study: DNA extracted from sorted CD4+ and CD8+ cells had a mean of approximately 3.4 ug, with a range of 0.2 to 27.4 ug. CD8+CD57+ expansion was defined as a frequency above the mean frequency observed in healthy subjects.

Study-wide conclusions, independent of this receptor: Patients and healthy controls showed no significant difference in CD8+ Simpson's diversity (P=0.060). Roughly 29 CD8+ CDR3 sequences were found in both patients and controls but appeared to be highly expressed in patients and within the immunodominant clones of the patients.

Flow cytometry had shown CD8+CD57+ cell expansion in the patients selected for sequencing. Every patient had severe acquired aplastic anemia, diagnosed using the International Study of Aplastic Anemia and Agranulocytosis and Camitta criteria. No patient had received any therapy when blood was sampled. In the study, sorted CD4+ and CD8+ blood T cells from patients with severe aplastic anemia and from healthy subjects underwent deep sequencing of TCR repertoires. Patients were enrolled under clinicaltrials.gov protocols 00001620, 01623167, 00001397, 00071045, 00081523 and 00961064 in the USA. Ficoll-Paque density gradient centrifugation was used to isolate peripheral blood mononuclear cells. Before DNA was extracted, CD4+ and CD8+ T cells were sorted using either FACS or magnetic beads.

The source is a human donor with aplastic anemia. The sequenced sample was sorted CD4+, CD8+, or CD8+CD57+ T cells (not recorded which) from PBMCs. The chain uses TRBV25-1 and TRBJ2-7, with a tentative D gene TRBD1 over 6 matching bases. The base sequence is TGTGCCAGCAGTGCCTCTCGTACAGGGATCCTCCCCGAGCAGTACTTC. The resulting protein is CASSASRTGILPEQYF.